This entry concerns a single T cell receptor beta chain. Its antigen remains undetermined. The record has no base qualities; no much larger clone is one base away. Via the germline V gene (reference sequence), CDR1 is GTSNPN and CDR2 SVGIG. The CDR3 numbers 17 residues from cysteine through phenylalanine. Just CDR3 DNA is preserved here, 51 bases in frame from base 1. Clipping removes 1 base from V and 3 bases from J, with 8 as the unmatched junction base count. The sample comes from a study of radiation and T cells in renal cell carcinoma (dated by TCRdb to the early 2020s). Context from the whole study: The samples were obtained from a clinical trial, where primary renal cell carcinomas were treated with 15 Gy stereotactic body radiation therapy and then removed by nephrectomy 4 weeks afterward. TCR beta sequencing covered some 55 samples in total, comprising 25 or so tumors and approximately 27 peripheral blood samples. Across all 55 or so samples, under 5,000,000 unique CDR3 nucleotide sequences, encoding about 3,000,000 unique CDR3 amino acid sequences, were identified.

Read against the paper, the sample's time point label means: baseline pretreatment blood. The sample's treatment or condition, from its label and the paper: 15 Gy SBRT to primary tumor, nephrectomy 4 weeks later. To follow tumor-enriched clonotypes, serial peripheral blood was collected from radiation-treated patients at baseline and at 2 weeks and 4 weeks after SBRT. All patients had renal cell carcinoma with clear cell pathology. The QIAamp DNA Blood Mini Kit (Qiagen) was used to prepare genomic DNA for TCR sequencing. The analyses included just those samples that passed every quality control check. TCR beta libraries were generated from genomic DNA with the immunoSEQ kit, following the manufacturer's recommendations. Library preparation used a first multiplex PCR with proprietary primers, then a second PCR adding unique barcodes, with bead cleanups after each round. Each sample batch included a kit-provided positive control reaction and a negative control reaction. The final libraries underwent checking on an Agilent 4200 TapeStation D1000 ScreenTape, volumetric pooling, and quantification by qPCR. Sequencing was performed on an Illumina NextSeq500 using a MidOutput 150-cycle cartridge, with 156 Read1 cycles, 15 Index1 cycles, and the kit custom primers. The pooled library was loaded at 0.95 to 1 pM with about 20% PhiX control spiked in. Per the source publication's procedure: Vendor-processed data were analyzed in R, and a clonotype was defined as all T cells sharing the same CDR3 nucleotide sequence. In the clone abundance analyses, frequencies were normalized to the 10,000 most abundant clones in each sample. Public T cell clones, which averaged fewer than five per sample, were excluded before analysis. A difference in abundance of at least 32-fold between compartments was used to define tumor-enriched and baseline blood-enriched clonotypes. Clonotypes expanded or contracted between blood time points were identified with a beta-binomial differential abundance model. Tumor-blood repertoire similarity was measured with the Baroni-Urbani and Buser coefficient, and group comparisons used two-tailed Wilcoxon tests in R. TCRdb obtained this table from immuneACCESS and retained in-frame rearrangements with V and J assigned. These tables miss some clones; where compared with another copy, unresolved V genes account for less than half of the shortfall, and the remainder is unexplained. V, J and clone size derive from that table, while D and trimming were established from the DNA sequence. The sample table records about 160,000 clones; about 85% of these occur just once. The ten largest make up roughly 4.1% of the sample.

The paper as a whole reports these results and caveats: No pretreatment tumor biopsies were available, so the baseline intratumoral presence of clonotypes could not be determined. In blood, the top tumor clonotypes increased from baseline to 2 weeks after radiation and then shrank by 4 weeks, which suggests a temporary expansion of tumor-resident clones. Tracking of blood repertoire dynamics stopped at four to five weeks after treatment, with no follow-up past that point. Because the trial had a single-armed design, the trial could not examine how radiation dose or scheduling affected the TCR repertoire.

The clonotype originates from a woman in her 70s with renal cell carcinoma. The chain couples TRBV30 to TRBJ1-5; TRBD1 matches 11 bases in the middle. The specimen comprised blood, sampled from a patient whose treatment included radiotherapy and nephrectomy. The DNA is TGTGCCTGGAGTGAACTGGGGACAGGGGGACCCAATCAGCCCCAGCATTTT. It is translated as CAWSELGTGGPNQPQHF. The reference TRBV30 and TRBJ1-5 proteins fill in what lies around the CDR3, so the full variable domain reads SQTIHQWPATLVQPVGSPLSLECTVEGTSNPNLYWYRQAAGRGLQLLFYSVGIGQISSEVPQNLSASRPQDRQFILSSKKLLLSDSGFYLCAWSELGTGGPNQPQHFGDGTRLSIL.